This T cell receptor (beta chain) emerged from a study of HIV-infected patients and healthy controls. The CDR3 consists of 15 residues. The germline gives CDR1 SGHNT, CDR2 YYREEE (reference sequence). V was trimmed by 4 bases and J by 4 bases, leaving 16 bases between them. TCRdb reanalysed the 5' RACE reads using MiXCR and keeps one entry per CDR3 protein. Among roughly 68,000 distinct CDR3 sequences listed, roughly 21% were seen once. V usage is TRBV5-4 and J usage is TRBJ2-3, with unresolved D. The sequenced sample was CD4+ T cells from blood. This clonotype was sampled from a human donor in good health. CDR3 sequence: CASSTSRSIADTQYF. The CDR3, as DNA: TGTGCCAGCAGCACCAGTCGAAGCATCGCAGATACGCAGTATTTT.